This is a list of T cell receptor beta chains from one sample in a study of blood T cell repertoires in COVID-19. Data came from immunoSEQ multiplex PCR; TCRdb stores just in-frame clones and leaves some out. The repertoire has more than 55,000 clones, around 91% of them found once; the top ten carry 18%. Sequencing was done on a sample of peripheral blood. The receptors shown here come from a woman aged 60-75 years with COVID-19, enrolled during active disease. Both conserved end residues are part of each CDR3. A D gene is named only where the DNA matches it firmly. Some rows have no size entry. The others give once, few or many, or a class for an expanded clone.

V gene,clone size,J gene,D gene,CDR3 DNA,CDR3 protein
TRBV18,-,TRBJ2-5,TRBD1,TGTGCCAGCTCACCCCGGACAGGGGGTTATGAGACCCAGTACTTC,CASSPRTGGYETQYF
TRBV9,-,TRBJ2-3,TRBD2,TGTGCCAGCAGCCTCGGGACTAGCGGATACTCTAGCACAGATACGCAGTATTTT,CASSLGTSGYSSTDTQYF
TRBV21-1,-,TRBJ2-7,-,TGTGCCAGCAGCAAAGACACCTACGAGCAGTACTTC,CASSKDTYEQYF
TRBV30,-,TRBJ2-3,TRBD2,TGTGCCTGGGGAGGACTAGCGGGGATAGATACGCAGTATTTT,CAWGGLAGIDTQYF
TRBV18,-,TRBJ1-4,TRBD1,TGTGCCAGCTCACCTAACAGGGGTCCTAATGAAAAACTGTTTTTT,CASSPNRGPNEKLFF
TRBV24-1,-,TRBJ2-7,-,TGTGCCACCAGTGACCCGGACAGAACCTACGAGCAGTACTTC,CATSDPDRTYEQYF
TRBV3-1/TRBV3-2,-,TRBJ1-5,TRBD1,TGTGCCAGCAGCCAAGGGGGGACAGGGAATCAGCCCCAGCATTTT,CASSQGGTGNQPQHF
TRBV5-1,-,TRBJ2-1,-,TGCGCCAGCAGGACGGGTCCGAGCTCCTACAATGAGCAGTTCTTC,CASRTGPSSYNEQFF
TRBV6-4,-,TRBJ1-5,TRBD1,TGTGCCAGCAGCGGGACAGAACATCAGCCCCAGCATTTT,CASSGTEHQPQHF
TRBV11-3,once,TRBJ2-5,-,TGTGCCAGCAGCCCGATACAGGGATTAGTAGAGACCCAGTACTTC,CASSPIQGLVETQYF
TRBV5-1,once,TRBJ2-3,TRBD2,TGCGCCAGCAGCTTGGGACTAGCGGGAGAAGATACGCAGTATTTT,CASSLGLAGEDTQYF
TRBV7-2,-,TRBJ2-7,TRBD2,TGTGCCAGCAGTTACAGAACCGGGACTAGAGGGCAGTACTTC,CASSYRTGTRGQYF
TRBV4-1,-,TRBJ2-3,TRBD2,TGCGCCAGCAGCCAGCGGACTAGCGGGATGTCAGATACGCAGTATTTT,CASSQRTSGMSDTQYF
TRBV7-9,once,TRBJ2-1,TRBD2,TGTGCCAGCAGCCCCCGACTAGCGTACAATGAGCAGTTCTTC,CASSPRLAYNEQFF
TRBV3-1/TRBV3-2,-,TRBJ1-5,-,TGTGCCAGCAGCCCTAAGTGGGGAGGAGATCAGCCCCAGCATTTT,CASSPKWGGDQPQHF
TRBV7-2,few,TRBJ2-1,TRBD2,TGTGCCAGCAGCCGGACTAGCGGGATGAAGGATGAGCAGTTCTTC,CASSRTSGMKDEQFF
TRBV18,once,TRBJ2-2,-,TGTGCCAGCTCACCACCTACAGGAGTAACCGGGGAGCTGTTTTTT,CASSPPTGVTGELFF
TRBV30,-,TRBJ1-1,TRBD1,TGTGCCTGGGGCAGGACAGGGGGTAACACTGAAGCTTTCTTT,CAWGRTGGNTEAFF
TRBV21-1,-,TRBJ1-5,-,TGTGCCAGCAGCTCTTCTCCAGTGAGCAATCAGCCCCAGCATTTT,CASSSSPVSNQPQHF
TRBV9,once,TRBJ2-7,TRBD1,TGTGCCAGCAGCGTGGCATGGGACAGGGAATACGAGCAGTACTTC,CASSVAWDREYEQYF
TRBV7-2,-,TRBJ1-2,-,TGTGCCAGCAGCTTATTGATCACAGGGTATGGTGGCTACACCTTC,CASSLLITGYGGYTF
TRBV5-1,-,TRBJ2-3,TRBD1,TGCGCCAGCAGCCCTTCACCGGACAGGGTACGAACAGATACGCAGTATTTT,CASSPSPDRVRTDTQYF
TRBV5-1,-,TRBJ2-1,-,TGCGCCAGCAGCTTGGGCTTGAGCTCCTACAATGAGCAGTTCTTC,CASSLGLSSYNEQFF
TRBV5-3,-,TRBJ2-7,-,TGTGCCAGAAGCTCCGGAGCCTCCTACGAGCAGTACTTC,CARSSGASYEQYF
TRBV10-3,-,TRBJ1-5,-,TGTGCCATCAGTGGGCAATCCAGTGATCAGCCCCAGCATTTT,CAISGQSSDQPQHF
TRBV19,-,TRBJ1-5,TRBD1,TGTGCCAGTAGTATACCGACAGGGGACCTCTCGAGGAAGCCCCAGCATTTT,CASSIPTGDLSRKPQHF
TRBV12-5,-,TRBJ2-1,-,TGTGCTAGTGGTTCCCAAAACAATGAGCAGTTCTTC,CASGSQNNEQFF
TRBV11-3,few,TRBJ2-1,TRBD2,TGTGCCAGCAGCTCAAGACCGGGACTAGCGGGGCCTAGCTCCTACAATGAGCAGTTCTTC,CASSSRPGLAGPSSYNEQFF
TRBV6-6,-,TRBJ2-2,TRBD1,TGTGCCAGCAGTTACTCGGGGCAGGGGGACACCGGGGAGCTGTTTTTT,CASSYSGQGDTGELFF
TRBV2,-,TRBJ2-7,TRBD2,TGTGCCAGCAGTACAGGACTAGCCGGAAGCTACGAGCAGTACTTC,CASSTGLAGSYEQYF
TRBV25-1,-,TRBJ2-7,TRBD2,TGTGCCAGCAGTGCCGCGACTAGCGGGAGTTACGAGCAGTACTTC,CASSAATSGSYEQYF
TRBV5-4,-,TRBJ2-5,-,TGTGCCAGCAGCTTGGGGCCCCTGAGCGGGACCCAGTACTTC,CASSLGPLSGTQYF
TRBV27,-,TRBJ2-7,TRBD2,TGTGCCAGCAGCCCGCCTTGGACTAGCGGGCTTGGGCCCTACGAGCAGTACTTC,CASSPPWTSGLGPYEQYF
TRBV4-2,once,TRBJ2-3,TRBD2,TGTGCCAGCAGCCAAGATATGGCGGGAGGAATAGATACGCAGTATTTT,CASSQDMAGGIDTQYF
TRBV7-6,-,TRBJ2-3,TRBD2,TGTGCCAGCAGCTTAGCGACCGGGGGACTAGCGGCAGATACGCAGTATTTT,CASSLATGGLAADTQYF
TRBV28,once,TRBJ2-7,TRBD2,TGTGCCAGCAGCCCCGGGATAGCGGGAGGGTACGAGCAGTACTTC,CASSPGIAGGYEQYF
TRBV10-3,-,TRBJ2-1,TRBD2,TGTGCCATCAGTGAGTCGGGGTCTAGCGGGAGATCCTACAATGAGCAGTTCTTC,CAISESGSSGRSYNEQFF
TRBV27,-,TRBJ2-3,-,TGTGCCAGCAGTTTCCTGGCTAGCACAGATACGCAGTATTTT,CASSFLASTDTQYF
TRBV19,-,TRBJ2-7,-,TGTGCCAGTTCGACAGGCTACGAGCAGTACTTC,CASSTGYEQYF
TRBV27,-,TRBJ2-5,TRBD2,TGTGCCAGCAGTTCCCGGACTAGCGGGAGTAAGGAGACCCAGTACTTC,CASSSRTSGSKETQYF
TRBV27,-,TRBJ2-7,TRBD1,TGTGCCAGCAGTACTAGGCAGGGGGCCTCCTACGAGCAGTACTTC,CASSTRQGASYEQYF
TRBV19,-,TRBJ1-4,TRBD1,TGTGCCAGTAGTTCCCCGGGGACAGGGGACGAAAAACTGTTTTTT,CASSSPGTGDEKLFF
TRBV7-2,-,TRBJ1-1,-,TGTGCCAGCAGCTTAGCAGCGGGATCCACGGTGGTGAAAGCTTTCTTT,CASSLAAGSTVVKAFF
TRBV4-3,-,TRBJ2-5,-,TGCGCCAGCAGCCCACGGGGAGCGGAGACCCAGTACTTC,CASSPRGAETQYF
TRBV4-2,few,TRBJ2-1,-,TGTGCCAGCAGCCAAGATGGGGGCACTGAGCAGTTCTTC,CASSQDGGTEQFF
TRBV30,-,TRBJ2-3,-,TGTGCCTGGAGTCCCGGGAGAGCCACAGATACGCAGTATTTT,CAWSPGRATDTQYF
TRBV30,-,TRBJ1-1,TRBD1,TGTGCCTGCAAGGGACAGGCGAACACTGAAGCTTTCTTT,CACKGQANTEAFF
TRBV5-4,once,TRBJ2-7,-,TGTGCCAGCAGCTTCAGGGACGAGCAGTACTTC,CASSFRDEQYF
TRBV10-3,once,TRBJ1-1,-,TGTGCCATCAGTGAGATAAACACTGAAGCTTTCTTT,CAISEINTEAFF
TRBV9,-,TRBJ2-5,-,TGTGCCAGCAGCGCCTTACTCGGGACCCAGTACTTC,CASSALLGTQYF
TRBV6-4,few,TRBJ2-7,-,TGTGCCAGCAGTGACGGATCGGCAGGCGTGGGCGAGCAGTACTTC,CASSDGSAGVGEQYF
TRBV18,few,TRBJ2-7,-,TGTGCCAGCTCACCGCAACCGGGACAATCCTACGAGCAGTACTTC,CASSPQPGQSYEQYF
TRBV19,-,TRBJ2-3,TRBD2,TGTGCCAGTAGTATGGCGGGAGGCCCCACAGATACGCAGTATTTT,CASSMAGGPTDTQYF
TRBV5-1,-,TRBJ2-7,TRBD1,TGCGCCAGCAGCTATCCCGGGACAGGGGCCGAGCAGTACTTC,CASSYPGTGAEQYF